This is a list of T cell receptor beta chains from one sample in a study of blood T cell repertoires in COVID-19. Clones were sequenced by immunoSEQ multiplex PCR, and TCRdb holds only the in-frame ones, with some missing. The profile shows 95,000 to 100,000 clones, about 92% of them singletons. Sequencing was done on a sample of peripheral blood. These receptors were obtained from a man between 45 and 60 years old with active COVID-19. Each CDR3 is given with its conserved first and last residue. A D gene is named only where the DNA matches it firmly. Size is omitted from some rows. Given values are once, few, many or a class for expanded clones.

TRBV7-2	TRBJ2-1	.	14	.	TGTGCCAGCAGCTCCCCGGGACAAGCTAATGAGCAGTTCTTC	CASSSPGQANEQFF
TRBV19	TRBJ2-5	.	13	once	TGTGCCAGTAGTGAGGACAGTGCAGAGACCCAGTACTTC	CASSEDSAETQYF
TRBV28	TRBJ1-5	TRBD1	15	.	TGTGCCAGCAGTTTTGGACAGGGGTTAGGTCAGCCCCAGCATTTT	CASSFGQGLGQPQHF
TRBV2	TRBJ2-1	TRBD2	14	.	TGTGCCAGCAATCCTATCGGGACTAGCAATGAGCAGTTCTTC	CASNPIGTSNEQFF
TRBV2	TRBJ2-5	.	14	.	TGTGCCAGCGGAGCAGCGGAGGGACAAGAGACCCAGTACTTC	CASGAAEGQETQYF
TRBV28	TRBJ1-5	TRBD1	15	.	TGTGCCAGCAGTTTATACAGGGGGAGCAATCAGCCCCAGCATTTT	CASSLYRGSNQPQHF
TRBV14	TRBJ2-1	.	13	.	TGTGCCAGCAGCCAAGACAGGTTATATGAGCAGTTCTTC	CASSQDRLYEQFF
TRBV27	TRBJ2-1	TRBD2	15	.	TGTGCCAGCAGTACACTAGCGGGAGCATCCAATGAGCAGTTCTTC	CASSTLAGASNEQFF
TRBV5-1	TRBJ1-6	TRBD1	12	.	TGCGCCAGCAGCGTGACAGGGGCACCCCTCCACTTT	CASSVTGAPLHF
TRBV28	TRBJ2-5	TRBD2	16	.	TGTGCCAGCAGTTTTCGGGCTAGCGGGAGTACCGGGACCCAGTACTTC	CASSFRASGSTGTQYF
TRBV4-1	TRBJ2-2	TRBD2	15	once	TGCGCCAGCAGCCCACTAGCGGGAAGTACCGGGGAGCTGTTTTTT	CASSPLAGSTGELFF
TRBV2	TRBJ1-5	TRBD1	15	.	TGTGCCAGCAGCCCCGGGACAGAAGACAATCAGCCCCAGCATTTT	CASSPGTEDNQPQHF
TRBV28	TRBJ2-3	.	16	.	TGTGCCAGCAGACAGGGGGAGGGCCTTAGGACAGATACGCAGTATTTT	CASRQGEGLRTDTQYF
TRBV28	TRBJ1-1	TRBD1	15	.	TGTGCCAGCGCCTCACCGGACAGGTCCCCCCAAGGGGCTTTCTTT	CASASPDRSPQGAFF
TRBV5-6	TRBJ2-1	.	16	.	TGTGCCAGCAGCTTGAAGGCGGGACGGATCTTGGATGAGCAGTTCTTC	CASSLKAGRILDEQFF
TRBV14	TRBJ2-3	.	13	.	TGTGCCAGCAGCCTTTTCAGTGCAGATACGCAGTATTTT	CASSLFSADTQYF
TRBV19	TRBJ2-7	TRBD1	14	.	TGTGCCAGTAGCCCGGGACAGGTCGTGTACGAGCAGTACTTC	CASSPGQVVYEQYF
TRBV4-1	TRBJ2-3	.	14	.	TGCGCCAGCAGCCAAGTCTTGGCAACAGATACGCAGTATTTT	CASSQVLATDTQYF
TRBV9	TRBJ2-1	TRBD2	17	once	TGTGCCAGCAGCGCCGAGGGTCTAGCGGGAGTAGGCAATGAGCAGTTCTTC	CASSAEGLAGVGNEQFF
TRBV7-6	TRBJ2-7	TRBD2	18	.	TGTGCCAGCAGCCTAGACGCCCCGGGGACTAGCGGGAGGAACGAGCAGTACTTC	CASSLDAPGTSGRNEQYF
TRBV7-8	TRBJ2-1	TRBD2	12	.	TGTGCCACCCGAAGCGGGAGCAATGAGCAGTTCTTC	CATRSGSNEQFF
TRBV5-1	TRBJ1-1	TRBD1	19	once	TGCGCCAGCAGCTTGGCGAGGGCAGGGGGCTGGAGTTCGAACACTGAAGCTTTCTTT	CASSLARAGGWSSNTEAFF
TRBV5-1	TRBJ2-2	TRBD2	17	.	TGCGCCAGCAGCTTTGGAATAGCGGGAGGGTTGAACGGGGAGCTGTTTTTT	CASSFGIAGGLNGELFF
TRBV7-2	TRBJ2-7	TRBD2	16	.	TGTGCCAGCAGCCCCAACTCCGGACTAGATCTCTACGAGCAGTACTTC	CASSPNSGLDLYEQYF
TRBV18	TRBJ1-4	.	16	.	TGTGCCAGCTCACCCCAAGGAGGAGAGGGCAGTGAAAAACTGTTTTTT	CASSPQGGEGSEKLFF
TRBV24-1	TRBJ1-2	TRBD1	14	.	TGTGCCACCAGTGATATTACAGGGGTCGGTGGCTACACCTTC	CATSDITGVGGYTF
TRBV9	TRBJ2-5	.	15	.	TGTGCCAGCAGCGTAGGAGGGGGACCCCAAGAGACCCAGTACTTC	CASSVGGGPQETQYF
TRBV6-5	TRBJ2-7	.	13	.	TGTGCCAGCACGGGGATGGCCTCCTACGAGCAGTACTTC	CASTGMASYEQYF
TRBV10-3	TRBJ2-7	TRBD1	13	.	TGTGCCATCAGTCCCGGGACAGGGGTCGAGCAGTACTTC	CAISPGTGVEQYF
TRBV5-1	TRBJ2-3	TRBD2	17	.	TGCGCCAGCAGCTTGGCCCGCCCTCGGGAGGTTGCAGATACGCAGTATTTT	CASSLARPREVADTQYF
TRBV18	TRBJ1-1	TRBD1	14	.	TGTGCCAGCTCACCCACGACAGGGGAGAAAGAAGCTTTCTTT	CASSPTTGEKEAFF
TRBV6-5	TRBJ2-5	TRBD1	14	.	TGTGCCAGCAGTCGGGACAGGGGCTGGGAGACCCAGTACTTC	CASSRDRGWETQYF
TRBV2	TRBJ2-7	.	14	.	TGTGCCAGCAGTGAAGCCCCCGGGTTCTACGAGCAGTACTTC	CASSEAPGFYEQYF
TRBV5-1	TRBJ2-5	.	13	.	TGCGCCAGCAGCTTCGGTTCTCAAGAGACCCAGTACTTC	CASSFGSQETQYF
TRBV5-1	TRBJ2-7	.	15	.	TGCGCCAGCAGCTCGGTACAGGGAAGCACCTACGAGCAGTACTTC	CASSSVQGSTYEQYF
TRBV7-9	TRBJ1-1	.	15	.	TGTGCCAGCAGCTTTACGACGGGAAAGAACACTGAAGCTTTCTTT	CASSFTTGKNTEAFF
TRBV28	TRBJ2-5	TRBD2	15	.	TGTGCCAGCAGCTCAGCGGGAGCGGGTCAAGAGACCCAGTACTTC	CASSSAGAGQETQYF
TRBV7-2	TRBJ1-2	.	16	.	TGTGCCAGCAGCTTAGTAACTGGGCCGGCTGTGAGCGGCTACACCTTC	CASSLVTGPAVSGYTF
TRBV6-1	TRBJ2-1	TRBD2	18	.	TGTGCCAGCAGTGAGTTTCTAGCGGGAGGATATGTTTACAATGAGCAGTTCTTC	CASSEFLAGGYVYNEQFF
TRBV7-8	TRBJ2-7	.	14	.	TGTGCCAGCAGCCACCTGGGGGGGGCGTACGAGCAGTACTTC	CASSHLGGAYEQYF
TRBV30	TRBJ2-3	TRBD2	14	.	TGTGCCTGGAGGCCGGGACTAGGGGCAGATACGCAGTATTTT	CAWRPGLGADTQYF
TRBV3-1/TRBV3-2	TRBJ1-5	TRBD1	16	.	TGTGCCAGCAGCCAAGGGGGTTACAGGGGGGTTCAGCCCCAGCATTTT	CASSQGGYRGVQPQHF
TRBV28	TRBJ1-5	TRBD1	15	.	TGTGCCAGCAGGAAGACGCAGGGGGCGCATCAGCCCCAGCATTTT	CASRKTQGAHQPQHF
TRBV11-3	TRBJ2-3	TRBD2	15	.	TGTGCCAGCAGCCTAGCGGGGGGGACCACAGATACGCAGTATTTT	CASSLAGGTTDTQYF
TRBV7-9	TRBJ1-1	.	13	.	TGTGCCAGCAGCTTCACAGGGCCCACTGAAGCTTTCTTT	CASSFTGPTEAFF